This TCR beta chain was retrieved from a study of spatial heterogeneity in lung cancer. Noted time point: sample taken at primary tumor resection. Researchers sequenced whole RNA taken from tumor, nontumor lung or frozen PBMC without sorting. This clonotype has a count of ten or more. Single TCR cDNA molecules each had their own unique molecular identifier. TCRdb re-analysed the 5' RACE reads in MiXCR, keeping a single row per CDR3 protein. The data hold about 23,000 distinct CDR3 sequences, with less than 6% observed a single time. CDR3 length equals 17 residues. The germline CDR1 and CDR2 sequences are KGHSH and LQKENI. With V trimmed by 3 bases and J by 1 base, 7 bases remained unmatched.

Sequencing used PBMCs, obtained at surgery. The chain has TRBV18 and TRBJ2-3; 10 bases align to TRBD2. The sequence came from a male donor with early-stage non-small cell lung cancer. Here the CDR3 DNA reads TGTGCCAGCTCACCTCGAAACCTAGCGGGAGGCACAGATACGCAGTATTTT. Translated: CASSPRNLAGGTDTQYF. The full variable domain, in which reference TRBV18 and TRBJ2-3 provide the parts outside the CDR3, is NAGVMQNPRHLVRRRGQEARLRCSPMKGHSHVYWYRQLPEEGLKFMVYLQKENIIDESGMPKERFSAEFPKEGPSILRIQQVVRGDSAAYFCASSPRNLAGGTDTQYFGPGTRLTVL.